This T cell receptor beta chain was found in a study of tumor and adjacent non-tumor tissue in lung cancer. Study at large: Histology: about twelve adenocarcinoma, a couple of squamous cell carcinoma, 1 small cell lung cancer. On average, productive TCRbeta reads reached a few million per sample.

TCRbeta libraries were built with three rounds of nested PCR, modified from ARM-PCR. TCRdb itself ran the multiplex PCR reads through MiXCR, one entry per CDR3 protein. The repertoire includes under 150,000 distinct CDR3 sequences, around 66% of them detected once, and 15% to 20% sits in the top ten. A remark on this clonotype: One end of the junction does not line up with germline, which may come from a read error.

No cell sorting was done before RNA was extracted from the tissue. Newly diagnosed lung cancer patients had thoracic surgery in China, August–November 2014, without prior chemotherapy. The CDR3 runs to 15 residues. Germline V gives CDR1 MGHRA, CDR2 YSYEKL. The sequence was collected from a man aged 55-75 years with small cell lung cancer. The chain is built from TRBV4-1 and TRBJ1-2, with TRBD1 identical over 11 bases. The sample comprised lung tumor tissue. Here the CDR3 DNA reads TGCACCAGCAGCCTAGGAGGACAGGGGGCGGGCGGCTACACCTTC. It specifies CTSSLGGQGAGGYTF.